The rows below give T cell receptor beta chains drawn from one sample of a study of neurological immune-mediated disorders. TCRdb recomputed calls from the 5' RACE reads with MiXCR, one row per CDR3 protein. There are around 49,000 distinct CDR3 sequences in the sample; about a tenth occur only once, and 1.6% lies in the top ten. Sequenced: PBMCs. The receptors shown here come from a woman aged 40 to 49 in good health. The CDR3 runs from the conserved cysteine through the conserved F or W. A D gene is named only where the DNA matches it firmly. Clone size is not always given. Where it is, it says once, few, many or a class for expanded clones.

cdr3_aa: CASSRHGPGVYTGELFF; cdr3_nt: TGTGCCAGCAGCCGTCACGGCCCGGGGGTTTACACCGGGGAGCTGTTTTTT; j_call: TRBJ2-2; v_call: TRBV7-2; d_call: -; clone_size: many
cdr3_aa: CSVYTNNQPQHF; cdr3_nt: TGCAGCGTTTACACTAACAATCAGCCCCAGCATTTT; j_call: TRBJ1-5; v_call: TRBV29-1; d_call: -; clone_size: many
cdr3_aa: CASSLNKGRAGEQYF; cdr3_nt: TGTGCCAGCAGCTTAAATAAGGGTCGGGCGGGCGAGCAGTACTTC; j_call: TRBJ2-7; v_call: TRBV7-2; d_call: -; clone_size: many
cdr3_aa: CAWSVRGTQPQHF; cdr3_nt: TGTGCCTGGAGTGTTAGAGGAACTCAGCCCCAGCATTTT; j_call: TRBJ1-5; v_call: TRBV30; d_call: -; clone_size: many
cdr3_aa: CASSLRVREGYTF; cdr3_nt: TGCGCCAGCAGCTTACGGGTCCGAGAAGGCTACACCTTC; j_call: TRBJ1-2; v_call: TRBV5-1; d_call: -; clone_size: many
cdr3_aa: CASSSLPLNQPQHF; cdr3_nt: TGTGCCAGCAGTTCCTTGCCCCTCAATCAGCCCCAGCATTTT; j_call: TRBJ1-5; v_call: TRBV12-3/TRBV12-4; d_call: -; clone_size: many
cdr3_aa: CASSQDARSSYGYTF; cdr3_nt: TGCGCCAGCAGCCAAGATGCCCGTTCTTCCTATGGCTACACCTTC; j_call: TRBJ1-2; v_call: TRBV4-3; d_call: -; clone_size: many
cdr3_aa: CSARGGGARNEQFF; cdr3_nt: TGCAGTGCTAGAGGCGGGGGGGCACGCAATGAGCAGTTCTTC; j_call: TRBJ2-1; v_call: TRBV20-1; d_call: TRBD2; clone_size: many
cdr3_aa: CASSKGGSSYNEQFF; cdr3_nt: TGTGCCAGCTCCAAAGGGGGGAGCTCCTACAATGAGCAGTTCTTC; j_call: TRBJ2-1; v_call: TRBV18; d_call: -; clone_size: many
cdr3_aa: CASIDRFSNQPQHF; cdr3_nt: TGTGCCAGCATCGACAGGTTCAGCAATCAGCCCCAGCATTTT; j_call: TRBJ1-5; v_call: TRBV6-1; d_call: -; clone_size: few
cdr3_aa: CASSFPGTSPTLAETQYF; cdr3_nt: TGTGCCAGCAGCTTCCCCGGGACTAGTCCAACTCTAGCAGAGACCCAGTACTTC; j_call: TRBJ2-5; v_call: TRBV7-2; d_call: TRBD2; clone_size: many
cdr3_aa: CASRTGGRTEAFF; cdr3_nt: TGTGCCAGCAGGACAGGGGGACGCACTGAAGCTTTCTTT; j_call: TRBJ1-1; v_call: TRBV2; d_call: TRBD1; clone_size: many
cdr3_aa: CASSQFFADTQYF; cdr3_nt: TGTGCCAGCAGCCAATTTTTCGCAGATACGCAGTATTTT; j_call: TRBJ2-3; v_call: TRBV14; d_call: -; clone_size: many
cdr3_aa: CASSYWGRLSNQPQHF; cdr3_nt: TGTGCCAGCAGTTACTGGGGACGGCTTAGCAATCAGCCCCAGCATTTT; j_call: TRBJ1-5; v_call: TRBV6-2/TRBV6-3; d_call: -; clone_size: many
cdr3_aa: CASRLDRGQSEQYF; cdr3_nt: TGTGCCAGCAGACTTGACAGGGGGCAAAGCGAGCAGTACTTC; j_call: TRBJ2-7; v_call: TRBV5-5; d_call: TRBD1; clone_size: many
cdr3_aa: CASSLARPVIGETQYF; cdr3_nt: TGTGCCAGCAGCTTAGCCCGGCCCGTCATCGGGGAGACCCAGTACTTC; j_call: TRBJ2-5; v_call: TRBV7-2; d_call: -; clone_size: many
cdr3_aa: CASSPTGRNTEAFF; cdr3_nt: TGTGCCAGCAGCCCAACAGGGAGGAACACTGAAGCTTTCTTT; j_call: TRBJ1-1; v_call: TRBV12-3/TRBV12-4; d_call: -; clone_size: many
cdr3_aa: CASSLGRGEQETQYF; cdr3_nt: TGCGCCAGCAGCTTGGGGAGGGGTGAACAAGAGACCCAGTACTTC; j_call: TRBJ2-5; v_call: TRBV5-1; d_call: -; clone_size: many
cdr3_aa: CATSAAWGTSAYNEQFF; cdr3_nt: TGTGCCACCAGTGCCGCCTGGGGGACTAGCGCATACAATGAGCAGTTCTTC; j_call: TRBJ2-1; v_call: TRBV24-1; d_call: TRBD2; clone_size: many
cdr3_aa: CSARGTGVTYGYTF; cdr3_nt: TGCAGTGCTAGAGGGACAGGAGTCACCTATGGCTACACCTTC; j_call: TRBJ1-2; v_call: TRBV20-1; d_call: TRBD1; clone_size: -
cdr3_aa: CASSELAGVFGTDTQYF; cdr3_nt: TGCGCCAGCAGTGAGCTAGCGGGAGTATTCGGCACAGATACGCAGTATTTT; j_call: TRBJ2-3; v_call: TRBV10-1; d_call: TRBD2; clone_size: many
cdr3_aa: CASSPDHLADTQYF; cdr3_nt: TGTGCCAGCAGTCCCGACCACCTCGCAGATACGCAGTATTTT; j_call: TRBJ2-3; v_call: TRBV12-3/TRBV12-4; d_call: -; clone_size: many
cdr3_aa: CASSYPIQGLGTEAFF; cdr3_nt: TGTGCCAGCAGTTACCCAATACAGGGTCTGGGGACTGAAGCTTTCTTT; j_call: TRBJ1-1; v_call: TRBV6-5; d_call: -; clone_size: many
cdr3_aa: CASSLTRDSLEADTQYF; cdr3_nt: TGTGCCAGCAGTCTAACCCGGGACTCCCTAGAGGCAGATACGCAGTATTTT; j_call: TRBJ2-3; v_call: TRBV12-3/TRBV12-4; d_call: -; clone_size: many
cdr3_aa: CASSGKTTEAFF; cdr3_nt: TGCGCCAGCAGCGGTAAAACCACTGAAGCTTTCTTT; j_call: TRBJ1-1; v_call: TRBV5-1; d_call: -; clone_size: many
cdr3_aa: CASSPLSRGGMNEQYF; cdr3_nt: TGCGCCAGCAGCCCTTTGAGTCGAGGGGGAATGAACGAGCAGTACTTC; j_call: TRBJ2-7; v_call: TRBV5-1; d_call: -; clone_size: many
cdr3_aa: CASSKREDNQPQHF; cdr3_nt: TGTGCCAGCAGCAAAAGGGAGGACAATCAGCCCCAGCATTTT; j_call: TRBJ1-5; v_call: TRBV7-9; d_call: -; clone_size: many
cdr3_aa: CATSEGDLGNEQFF; cdr3_nt: TGTGCCACCAGTGAGGGGGATTTGGGCAATGAGCAGTTCTTC; j_call: TRBJ2-1; v_call: TRBV24-1; d_call: -; clone_size: many
cdr3_aa: CASSFGTGMNTEAFF; cdr3_nt: TGCGCCAGCAGCTTCGGGACAGGAATGAACACTGAAGCTTTCTTT; j_call: TRBJ1-1; v_call: TRBV5-1; d_call: TRBD1; clone_size: many
cdr3_aa: CSAAPPGHGETQYF; cdr3_nt: TGCAGCGCGGCCCCTCCAGGGCACGGAGAGACCCAGTACTTC; j_call: TRBJ2-5; v_call: TRBV29-1; d_call: -; clone_size: many
cdr3_aa: CASGPRTSGDAGELFF; cdr3_nt: TGCGCCAGCGGCCCGAGAACTAGCGGGGACGCCGGGGAGCTGTTTTTT; j_call: TRBJ2-2; v_call: TRBV5-1; d_call: TRBD2; clone_size: -
cdr3_aa: CASSHAWTGRVYIQYF; cdr3_nt: TGTGCCAGCAGCCACGCTTGGACAGGGAGGGTGTACATTCAGTACTTC; j_call: TRBJ2-4; v_call: TRBV4-2; d_call: -; clone_size: once
cdr3_aa: CASSAGGMNTEAFF; cdr3_nt: TGTGCCAGCAGTGCAGGCGGTATGAACACTGAAGCTTTCTTT; j_call: TRBJ1-1; v_call: TRBV12-3/TRBV12-4; d_call: -; clone_size: many
cdr3_aa: CASTYVGGTEAFF; cdr3_nt: TGTGCCAGCACTTACGTCGGGGGCACTGAAGCTTTCTTT; j_call: TRBJ1-1; v_call: TRBV6-5; d_call: -; clone_size: many
cdr3_aa: CSARVLAETYEQYF; cdr3_nt: TGCAGTGCTAGGGTGCTAGCGGAGACCTACGAGCAGTACTTC; j_call: TRBJ2-7; v_call: TRBV20-1; d_call: TRBD2; clone_size: many
cdr3_aa: CASSPTYGYTF; cdr3_nt: TGTGCCAGCAGCCCCACCTATGGCTACACCTTC; j_call: TRBJ1-2; v_call: TRBV7-2; d_call: -; clone_size: many
cdr3_aa: CSVLDLSGGNQPQHF; cdr3_nt: TGCAGCGTCTTGGACCTCTCTGGGGGCAATCAGCCCCAGCATTTT; j_call: TRBJ1-5; v_call: TRBV29-1; d_call: -; clone_size: many
cdr3_aa: CAITTDGDEQYF; cdr3_nt: TGTGCCATCACCACAGACGGGGACGAGCAGTACTTC; j_call: TRBJ2-7; v_call: TRBV10-3; d_call: -; clone_size: many
cdr3_aa: CSVSQGDYGYTF; cdr3_nt: TGCAGCGTCTCTCAGGGGGACTATGGCTACACCTTC; j_call: TRBJ1-2; v_call: TRBV29-1; d_call: TRBD1; clone_size: many